This T cell receptor (beta chain) was recorded in a study of T cell responses to AZD1222 COVID-19 vaccine (dated by TCRdb to the early 2020s). For context, the study as a whole: AZD1222 recipients given second doses at about 4 weeks or at about 12 weeks were pooled, since spike-specific TCR depth and breadth were not found to differ between the two schedules. TCR sequencing covered some 240 trial participants: some 210 given two doses of AZD1222 and approximately 25 given two doses of MenACWY control vaccine. Trial participants were enrolled by age into 18-55, 56-69 and 70-plus year subgroups, with roughly 160, 29 and 62 TCR-sequenced participants respectively.

For CDR1 and CDR2, the germline V gene lists MDHEN and SYDVKM. V and J lose 7 bases and 0 bases, and a span of 13 bases separates them. Counted from cysteine to phenylalanine, this CDR3 has 16 amino acids. The DNA shown is the 48-base CDR3, in frame from base 1. About this clone itself: No antigen is known for it. There are no base qualities to consult, and no much larger clone falls within one base.

The CDR3 regions of human TCRbeta chains were subjected to immunosequencing. Per the authors' processing: Repertoire TCRs were checked for matches against a reference library of SARS-CoV-2-specific TCRs that had been generated using the MIRA antigen-specificity platform. Breadth was defined as the fraction of unique TCRs that were SARS-CoV-2-associated, and depth was defined as the fraction of total T cells that were SARS-CoV-2-associated. Using the MIRA data, every spike-specific TCR was mapped to the spike region that the TCR reacted to and assigned to either a CD4 or a CD8 class. Log10-transformed breadth and depth values were compared by one-way ANOVA with Sidak's multiple comparisons tests. Sourced from immuneACCESS, this table was stored by TCRdb with only in-frame sequences that have V and J called. A share of the clones is absent; for the studies checked, an unresolved V gene accounts for under half, and the remainder has no known explanation. That table gives V, J and clone size, and the DNA gave D and trimming. The table for this sample lists tens of thousands of clones; roughly 90% of them were counted only once. 3% of the sample is in the top ten clones.

What the time point label conveys for this sample: baseline before first vaccination. Vaccinee samples came from UK trials COV001 and COV002, including a single-blind randomized controlled phase 2/3 trial of AZD1222 (ChAdOx1 nCoV-19) in healthy adults. For TCRbeta chain sequencing, PBMC samples from trial participants were taken at day 0 and at day 28 after the second dose. Here is what the overall study found, with its caveats: After two AZD1222 doses, spike-specific TCR breadth and depth were significantly higher than at day 0 and than in MenACWY recipients. Conclusions about previously exposed vaccinees are limited because only five or six AZD1222 recipients were SARS-CoV-2 seropositive at baseline. Because no day 14 peak-response samples were available, the repertoires could be characterized only after the peak T cell response. Participants were mostly white British, with more females than males. The authors suggested clonal diversity may have been underestimated. The 56-69-year group was small, and its depth increase did not reach significance, likely because of low power. Epitopes outside the regions mutated in the B.1.351 and B.1.1.7 variants were reportedly recognized by nearly half of the unique spike-specific TCRs. The vaccine-associated CD4 TCRs covered the entire spike protein, and the dominant responses fell in regions 160-218 and 743-854.

This TCR came from an adult in good health. The sequencing used peripheral blood, collected on day 0 of AZD1222 vaccination. The chain is encoded by TRBV28 joined to TRBJ1-6; the D gene remains uncertain. The sequence in DNA is TGTGCCAGCACCTCCCCGGCTGGCTCCTATAATTCACCCCTCCACTTT. Translation gives CASTSPAGSYNSPLHF.